These T cell receptor beta chains were read from a single sample in a study of blood T cell repertoires in COVID-19. Profiling relied on immunoSEQ multiplex PCR, and the TCRdb table lists in-frame clones only, not all of them. The table lists 52,000 or so clones, roughly 86% of them singletons. Source material: peripheral blood. These receptors originate from a man between 35 and 55 years old with COVID-19, enrolled during active disease. The CDR3 runs from the conserved cysteine through the conserved F or W. The D gene is left open where the match is weak. Size values are once, few and many counts, or a class for expanded clones, and some rows have none.

CDR3 protein: CASSGAGDIYYGYTF
CDR3 DNA: TGTGCCAGCAGCGGGGCGGGGGACATTTACTATGGCTACACCTTC
D gene: .
V gene: TRBV9
J gene: TRBJ1-2
clone size: once

CDR3 protein: CASSVDTGEKLFF
CDR3 DNA: TGTGCCAGTAGCGTTGACACGGGGGAAAAACTGTTTTTT
D gene: .
V gene: TRBV19
J gene: TRBJ1-4
clone size: .

CDR3 protein: CASSPRGNTEAFF
CDR3 DNA: TGTGCCAGCAGCCCACGAGGGAACACTGAAGCTTTCTTT
D gene: .
V gene: TRBV3-1/TRBV3-2
J gene: TRBJ1-1
clone size: .

CDR3 protein: CASSPGVLLPDNEQFF
CDR3 DNA: TGTGCCAGCAGTCCAGGGGTTCTCCTCCCCGACAATGAGCAGTTCTTC
D gene: .
V gene: TRBV7-9
J gene: TRBJ2-1
clone size: .

CDR3 protein: CSVSQGTGNTIYF
CDR3 DNA: TGCAGCGTGAGCCAGGGGACTGGAAACACCATATATTTT
D gene: .
V gene: TRBV29-1
J gene: TRBJ1-3
clone size: .

CDR3 protein: CASSSQGYEQYF
CDR3 DNA: TGTGCCAGCAGCTCACAGGGATACGAGCAGTACTTC
D gene: .
V gene: TRBV7-9
J gene: TRBJ2-7
clone size: .

CDR3 protein: CASSGGVHGYTF
CDR3 DNA: TGTGCCAGCAGTGGGGGCGTGCATGGCTACACCTTC
D gene: .
V gene: TRBV6-1
J gene: TRBJ1-2
clone size: once

CDR3 protein: CASSQVLGGNEKLFF
CDR3 DNA: TGTGCCAGCAGCCAAGTGCTAGGGGGTAATGAAAAACTGTTTTTT
D gene: .
V gene: TRBV3-1/TRBV3-2
J gene: TRBJ1-4
clone size: .

CDR3 protein: CASSPLQDSEQYF
CDR3 DNA: TGTGCCAGCTCACCACTACAGGATTCCGAGCAGTACTTC
D gene: .
V gene: TRBV18
J gene: TRBJ2-7
clone size: once

CDR3 protein: CASSGRTKTLLVEQYF
CDR3 DNA: TGCGCCAGCAGCGGTCGGACAAAAACCCTCCTGGTGGAGCAGTACTTC
D gene: .
V gene: TRBV5-1
J gene: TRBJ2-7
clone size: .

CDR3 protein: CARDRGNTGELFF
CDR3 DNA: TGTGCCAGAGACAGGGGGAACACCGGGGAGCTGTTTTTT
D gene: .
V gene: TRBV21-1
J gene: TRBJ2-2
clone size: few

CDR3 protein: CASSNGQGRNEKLFF
CDR3 DNA: TGTGCCAGTAGTAATGGACAGGGGCGGAATGAAAAACTGTTTTTT
D gene: TRBD1
V gene: TRBV19
J gene: TRBJ1-4
clone size: .

CDR3 protein: CASSLWGADTEAFF
CDR3 DNA: TGTGCCAGCAGTTTATGGGGCGCTGACACTGAAGCTTTCTTT
D gene: .
V gene: TRBV28
J gene: TRBJ1-1
clone size: .

CDR3 protein: CASSLHSGSYEQFF
CDR3 DNA: TGTGCCAGCAGCTTGCACAGCGGGAGCTATGAGCAGTTCTTC
D gene: TRBD2
V gene: TRBV7-3
J gene: TRBJ2-1
clone size: .

CDR3 protein: CATSDFLEPGGYGMETQYF
CDR3 DNA: TGTGCCACCAGTGATTTCCTGGAGCCGGGGGGATATGGGATGGAGACCCAGTACTTC
D gene: TRBD2
V gene: TRBV24-1
J gene: TRBJ2-5
clone size: .

CDR3 protein: CASSHGQGAFLSNQPQHF
CDR3 DNA: TGTGCCAGCAGCCACGGACAGGGGGCATTCTTAAGCAATCAGCCCCAGCATTTT
D gene: TRBD1
V gene: TRBV16
J gene: TRBJ1-5
clone size: .

CDR3 protein: CASSRGEGTEAFF
CDR3 DNA: TGTGCCAGCAGCCGGGGGGAGGGCACTGAAGCTTTCTTT
D gene: .
V gene: TRBV3-1/TRBV3-2
J gene: TRBJ1-1
clone size: few

CDR3 protein: CASGLGQGLYEQYF
CDR3 DNA: TGTGCCAGCGGATTGGGACAGGGACTCTACGAGCAGTACTTC
D gene: TRBD1
V gene: TRBV11-2
J gene: TRBJ2-7
clone size: .

CDR3 protein: CASSYGLGTDTQYF
CDR3 DNA: TGTGCCAGCAGTTACGGCCTGGGCACAGATACGCAGTATTTT
D gene: .
V gene: TRBV6-6
J gene: TRBJ2-3
clone size: .

CDR3 protein: CAITGWMPPLHF
CDR3 DNA: TGTGCCATCACAGGGTGGATGCCACCCCTCCACTTT
D gene: .
V gene: TRBV6-5
J gene: TRBJ1-6
clone size: .

CDR3 protein: CASSLEGRDTQYF
CDR3 DNA: TGTGCCAGCAGCTTGGAGGGAAGAGATACGCAGTATTTT
D gene: .
V gene: TRBV7-8
J gene: TRBJ2-3
clone size: .

CDR3 protein: CASSWGQTISGNTIYF
CDR3 DNA: TGTGCCAGCAGCTGGGGACAGACTATCTCTGGAAACACCATATATTTT
D gene: TRBD1
V gene: TRBV7-2
J gene: TRBJ1-3
clone size: .

CDR3 protein: CASSYRGRGNEAFF
CDR3 DNA: TGTGCCAGCAGTTACAGGGGGCGCGGGAATGAAGCTTTCTTT
D gene: TRBD1
V gene: TRBV6-5
J gene: TRBJ1-1
clone size: .

CDR3 protein: CASSLAGRENSPLHF
CDR3 DNA: TGTGCCAGCAGCTTAGCCGGCCGGGAGAATTCACCCCTCCACTTT
D gene: .
V gene: TRBV7-9
J gene: TRBJ1-6
clone size: .

CDR3 protein: CATSESPVKHEQFF
CDR3 DNA: TGTGCCACCAGTGAATCCCCCGTCAAGCATGAGCAGTTCTTC
D gene: .
V gene: TRBV24-1
J gene: TRBJ2-1
clone size: .

CDR3 protein: CAISDYTGNYEQYF
CDR3 DNA: TGTGCCATCAGTGATTATACAGGAAACTACGAGCAGTACTTC
D gene: .
V gene: TRBV10-3
J gene: TRBJ2-7
clone size: .

CDR3 protein: CASSLEWDRETEAFF
CDR3 DNA: TGCGCCAGCAGCTTGGAGTGGGACAGGGAAACTGAAGCTTTCTTT
D gene: TRBD1
V gene: TRBV5-1
J gene: TRBJ1-1
clone size: .

CDR3 protein: CASSTAGGYTF
CDR3 DNA: TGTGCCAGCAGCACGGCGGGAGGCTACACCTTC
D gene: .
V gene: TRBV12-3/TRBV12-4
J gene: TRBJ1-2
clone size: .

CDR3 protein: CASSKVGQGFSYEQYF
CDR3 DNA: TGTGCCAGCAGCAAAGTAGGCCAGGGGTTTTCCTACGAGCAGTACTTC
D gene: .
V gene: TRBV21-1
J gene: TRBJ2-7
clone size: few

CDR3 protein: CASSYGTGAYNEQFF
CDR3 DNA: TGTGCCAGCAGCTATGGGACAGGTGCCTACAATGAGCAGTTCTTC
D gene: TRBD1
V gene: TRBV5-6
J gene: TRBJ2-1
clone size: .

CDR3 protein: CASSFGQGGYEQYF
CDR3 DNA: TGTGCCAGCAGTTTTGGACAGGGAGGCTACGAGCAGTACTTC
D gene: TRBD1
V gene: TRBV28
J gene: TRBJ2-7
clone size: .

CDR3 protein: CASRLTSATGELFF
CDR3 DNA: TGTGCCAGCAGGCTCACTAGCGCCACCGGGGAGCTGTTTTTT
D gene: TRBD2
V gene: TRBV7-3
J gene: TRBJ2-2
clone size: .

CDR3 protein: CASSPPLAEANYGYTF
CDR3 DNA: TGTGCCAGCTCACCACCGTTGGCAGAAGCTAACTATGGCTACACCTTC
D gene: .
V gene: TRBV18
J gene: TRBJ1-2
clone size: .

CDR3 protein: CASSGTSGRPGGTDTQYF
CDR3 DNA: TGCGCCAGCTCCGGGACTAGCGGGAGGCCGGGGGGCACAGATACGCAGTATTTT
D gene: TRBD2
V gene: TRBV5-1
J gene: TRBJ2-3
clone size: .

CDR3 protein: CASSYGAGSNQPQHF
CDR3 DNA: TGTGCCAGCAGTTACGGCGCGGGCAGCAATCAGCCCCAGCATTTT
D gene: .
V gene: TRBV6-6
J gene: TRBJ1-5
clone size: once

CDR3 protein: CASSYWGGGSPLHF
CDR3 DNA: TGTGCCAGCAGTTACTGGGGGGGAGGTTCACCCCTCCACTTT
D gene: .
V gene: TRBV6-5
J gene: TRBJ1-6
clone size: .

CDR3 protein: CASSQGLESNEQFF
CDR3 DNA: TGCGCCAGCAGCCAAGGACTTGAAAGTAATGAGCAGTTCTTC
D gene: .
V gene: TRBV4-1
J gene: TRBJ2-1
clone size: once

CDR3 protein: CASSLTGINEQFF
CDR3 DNA: TGTGCCAGCAGTTTGACAGGGATCAATGAGCAGTTCTTC
D gene: TRBD1
V gene: TRBV6-5
J gene: TRBJ2-1
clone size: .

CDR3 protein: CASSIGGGRYEQYF
CDR3 DNA: TGTGCCAGTAGTATAGGCGGGGGCCGGTACGAGCAGTACTTC
D gene: .
V gene: TRBV19
J gene: TRBJ2-7
clone size: .